This is a list of T cell receptor beta chains from one sample in a study of T cell responses to AZD1222 COVID-19 vaccine. Generated by immunoSEQ multiplex PCR, the TCRdb table keeps only in-frame clones and is missing some. The table shows 150,000 or so clones, with just over 90% occurring only once. The sample was peripheral blood, taken on day 0 of AZD1222 vaccination. The receptors come from an adult in good health. Both conserved end residues are part of each CDR3. Fields, in order: D gene, J gene, V gene, clone size, CDR3 DNA, CDR3 protein. D genes are given only for firm matches. For some rows the clone size is stated as once, few or many, or as a class when expanded; others skip it.

D gene: TRBD1
J gene: TRBJ1-2
V gene: TRBV4-1
clone size: NA
CDR3 DNA: TGCGCCAGCAGCCACGGCACCCGGGACAGGGGGCAGAATGGCTACACCTTC
CDR3 protein: CASSHGTRDRGQNGYTF

D gene: TRBD1
J gene: TRBJ2-2
V gene: TRBV19
clone size: NA
CDR3 DNA: TGTGCCACCGACAGGGGACCCACCGGGGAGCTGTTTTTT
CDR3 protein: CATDRGPTGELFF

D gene: TRBD1
J gene: TRBJ2-1
V gene: TRBV19
clone size: NA
CDR3 DNA: TGTGCCAGTAGTGATCCGGGACAGGGGGCAAATGAGCAGTTCTTC
CDR3 protein: CASSDPGQGANEQFF

D gene: TRBD1
J gene: TRBJ2-7
V gene: TRBV5-1
clone size: NA
CDR3 DNA: TGCGCCAGCAGCAGCGGGACAGGGAGTTTCTACGAGCAGTACTTC
CDR3 protein: CASSSGTGSFYEQYF

D gene: TRBD1
J gene: TRBJ1-1
V gene: TRBV3-1/TRBV3-2
clone size: NA
CDR3 DNA: TGTGCCAGCAGCCTATGGACAGGGAGGAACACTGAAGCTTTCTTT
CDR3 protein: CASSLWTGRNTEAFF

D gene: NA
J gene: TRBJ2-3
V gene: TRBV4-3
clone size: NA
CDR3 DNA: TGCGCCAGCAGCCAAGTGGGGACAAGGGGTACGCAGTATTTT
CDR3 protein: CASSQVGTRGTQYF

D gene: NA
J gene: TRBJ2-7
V gene: TRBV7-8
clone size: once
CDR3 DNA: TGTGCCAGCAGCACTTCGACCCCTTTCCCCTACGAGCAGTACTTC
CDR3 protein: CASSTSTPFPYEQYF

D gene: TRBD1
J gene: TRBJ1-2
V gene: TRBV7-9
clone size: NA
CDR3 DNA: TGTGCCAGCAGCTCCCTCGACAGGGGCGGCTACACCTTC
CDR3 protein: CASSSLDRGGYTF

D gene: NA
J gene: TRBJ1-1
V gene: TRBV5-6
clone size: NA
CDR3 DNA: TGTGCCAGCAGCTTGGTCGAGGAAATGAACACTGAAGCTTTCTTT
CDR3 protein: CASSLVEEMNTEAFF

D gene: NA
J gene: TRBJ1-1
V gene: TRBV6-1
clone size: NA
CDR3 DNA: TGTGCCAGCAGTGAAGTGGGGATAACTGAAGCTTTCTTT
CDR3 protein: CASSEVGITEAFF

D gene: NA
J gene: TRBJ2-3
V gene: TRBV5-1
clone size: NA
CDR3 DNA: TGCGCCAGCAGCTTGGGAGGGGGAGACACAGATACGCAGTATTTT
CDR3 protein: CASSLGGGDTDTQYF

D gene: NA
J gene: TRBJ1-4
V gene: TRBV30
clone size: NA
CDR3 DNA: TGTGCCTGGAGTGTACTTGACGAAAAACTGTTTTTT
CDR3 protein: CAWSVLDEKLFF

D gene: TRBD1
J gene: TRBJ2-2
V gene: TRBV18
clone size: NA
CDR3 DNA: TGTGCCAGCTCACCAAACGACGTGGGACAGACGAACACCGGGGAGCTGTTTTTT
CDR3 protein: CASSPNDVGQTNTGELFF

D gene: NA
J gene: TRBJ1-1
V gene: TRBV5-1
clone size: once
CDR3 DNA: TGCGCCAGCAGCTTGCTAGGACAGCTTGGGCCTGAAGCTTTCTTT
CDR3 protein: CASSLLGQLGPEAFF

D gene: NA
J gene: TRBJ1-2
V gene: TRBV14
clone size: NA
CDR3 DNA: TGTGCCAGCAGCCAAGGTATCTCCGTTGGCTACACCTTC
CDR3 protein: CASSQGISVGYTF

D gene: TRBD2
J gene: TRBJ2-1
V gene: TRBV11-1
clone size: NA
CDR3 DNA: TGTGCCAGCAGCTTACCTAGCGGGGGGGAATACAATGAGCAGTTCTTC
CDR3 protein: CASSLPSGGEYNEQFF

D gene: TRBD1
J gene: TRBJ2-7
V gene: TRBV7-2
clone size: NA
CDR3 DNA: TGTGCCAGCAGCTGGACAGGGGAGGCTCTCGAGCAGTACTTC
CDR3 protein: CASSWTGEALEQYF

D gene: NA
J gene: TRBJ1-2
V gene: TRBV7-2
clone size: NA
CDR3 DNA: TGTGCCAGCAGCCCCCCGGGGGGGGGCAGGGGCTACACCTTC
CDR3 protein: CASSPPGGGRGYTF

D gene: TRBD2
J gene: TRBJ2-3
V gene: TRBV18
clone size: NA
CDR3 DNA: TGTGCCAGCGACGGGGGACTAACCACAGATACGCAGTATTTT
CDR3 protein: CASDGGLTTDTQYF

D gene: NA
J gene: TRBJ2-2
V gene: TRBV30
clone size: NA
CDR3 DNA: TGTGCCTGGACCCAGAGCACCGGGGAGCTGTTTTTT
CDR3 protein: CAWTQSTGELFF

D gene: NA
J gene: TRBJ1-2
V gene: TRBV19
clone size: NA
CDR3 DNA: TGTGCCAGTAGCTCCGCCAGGCCGCCCTATGGCTACACCTTC
CDR3 protein: CASSSARPPYGYTF

D gene: TRBD1
J gene: TRBJ1-2
V gene: TRBV7-8
clone size: NA
CDR3 DNA: TGTGCCAGCAGCTTAGAGGGGGTACTCGGGACAGCCTATGGCTACACCTTC
CDR3 protein: CASSLEGVLGTAYGYTF

D gene: NA
J gene: TRBJ2-7
V gene: TRBV27
clone size: NA
CDR3 DNA: TGTGCCAGCAGTCATCCGGGGGCCTACGAGCAGTACTTC
CDR3 protein: CASSHPGAYEQYF

D gene: TRBD1
J gene: TRBJ2-3
V gene: TRBV11-1
clone size: NA
CDR3 DNA: TGTGCCAGCAGCTTAGCGGGACAGGCGGCTAGCACAGATACGCAGTATTTT
CDR3 protein: CASSLAGQAASTDTQYF

D gene: TRBD1
J gene: TRBJ1-6
V gene: TRBV5-1
clone size: NA
CDR3 DNA: TGCGCCAGCAGCTCGGGACAGGCTAATTCACCCCTCCACTTT
CDR3 protein: CASSSGQANSPLHF

D gene: NA
J gene: TRBJ1-1
V gene: TRBV18
clone size: NA
CDR3 DNA: TGTGCCAGCTCACCACGGGGGCGCTTGGGGCTCAACACTGAAGCTTTCTTT
CDR3 protein: CASSPRGRLGLNTEAFF

D gene: NA
J gene: TRBJ1-3
V gene: TRBV18
clone size: NA
CDR3 DNA: TGTGCCAGCTCACCAATGGGCGGTGACTCTGGAAACACCATATATTTT
CDR3 protein: CASSPMGGDSGNTIYF